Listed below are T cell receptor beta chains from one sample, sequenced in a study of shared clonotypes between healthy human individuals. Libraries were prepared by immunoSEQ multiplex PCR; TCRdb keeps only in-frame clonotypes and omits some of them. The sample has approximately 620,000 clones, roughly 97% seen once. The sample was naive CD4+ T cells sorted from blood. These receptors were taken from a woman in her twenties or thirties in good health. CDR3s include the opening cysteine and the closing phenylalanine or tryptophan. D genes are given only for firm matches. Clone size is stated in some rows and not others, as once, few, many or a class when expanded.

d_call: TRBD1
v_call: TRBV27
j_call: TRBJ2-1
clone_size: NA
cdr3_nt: TGTGCCAGCAGTTTAGTCGGGACAGGCTCATACAATGAGCAGTTCTTC
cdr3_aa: CASSLVGTGSYNEQFF

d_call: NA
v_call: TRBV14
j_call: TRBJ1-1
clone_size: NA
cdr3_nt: TGTGCCAGCAGCCACAACGGGGACACTGAAGCTTTCTTT
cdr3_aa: CASSHNGDTEAFF

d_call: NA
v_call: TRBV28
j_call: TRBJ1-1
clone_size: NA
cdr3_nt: TGTGCCAGCAGTTTATCTGCAGGGGTGAACACTGAAGCTTTCTTT
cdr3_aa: CASSLSAGVNTEAFF

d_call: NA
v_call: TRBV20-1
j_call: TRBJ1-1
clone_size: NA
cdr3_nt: TGCAGTGCTAGAGAGGCCAAAGAAGCTTTCTTT
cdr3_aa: CSAREAKEAFF

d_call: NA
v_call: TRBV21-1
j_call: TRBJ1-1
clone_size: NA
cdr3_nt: TGTGCCAGCCCGACAGACCCGGGGACTGAAGCTTTCTTT
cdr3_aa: CASPTDPGTEAFF

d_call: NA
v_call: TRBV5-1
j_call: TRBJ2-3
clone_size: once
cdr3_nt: TGCGCCAGCAGCCGCGTTGGGGCCTTTGGCACAGATACGCAGTATTTT
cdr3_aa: CASSRVGAFGTDTQYF

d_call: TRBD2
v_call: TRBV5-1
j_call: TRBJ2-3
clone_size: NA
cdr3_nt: TGCGCCAGCAGCCGGCGGACTAGCGGGAAATACACAGATACGCAGTATTTT
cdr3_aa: CASSRRTSGKYTDTQYF

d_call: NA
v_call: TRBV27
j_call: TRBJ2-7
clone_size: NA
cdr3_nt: TGTGCCAGCAGTTTGTTGGCAGATACCTACGAGCAGTACTTC
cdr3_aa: CASSLLADTYEQYF

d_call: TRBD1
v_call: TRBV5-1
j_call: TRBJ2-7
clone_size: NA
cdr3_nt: TGCGCCAGCAGCCAGGGTTCGGACAGGGTAGCTTACGAGCAGTACTTC
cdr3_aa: CASSQGSDRVAYEQYF

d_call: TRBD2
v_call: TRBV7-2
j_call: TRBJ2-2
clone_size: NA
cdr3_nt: TGTGCCAGCAGCTTAGGAGGGACTAGCGGGCGCACCGGGGAGCTGTTTTTT
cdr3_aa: CASSLGGTSGRTGELFF

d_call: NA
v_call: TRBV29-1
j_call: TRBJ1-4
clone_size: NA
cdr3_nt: TGCAGCGCCCAGGGAAATAATGAAAAACTGTTTTTT
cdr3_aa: CSAQGNNEKLFF

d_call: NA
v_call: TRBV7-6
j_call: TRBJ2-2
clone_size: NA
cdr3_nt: TGTGCCAGCAGCTTAGTGTACGCGGGAACGAACACCGGGGAGCTGTTTTTT
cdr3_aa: CASSLVYAGTNTGELFF

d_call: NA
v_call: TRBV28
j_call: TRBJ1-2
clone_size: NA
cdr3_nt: TGTGCCAGCAGTTTAATAGGTCGGTGGGACTATGGCTACACCTTC
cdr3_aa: CASSLIGRWDYGYTF

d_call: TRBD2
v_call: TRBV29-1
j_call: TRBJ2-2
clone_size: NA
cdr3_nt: TGCAGCGTCGCCAGCGGGGCGAACACCGGGGAGCTGTTTTTT
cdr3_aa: CSVASGANTGELFF

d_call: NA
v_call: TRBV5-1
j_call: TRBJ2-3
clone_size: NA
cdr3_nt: TGCGCCAGCAGCTTGGTTCCGATGAGCACAGATACGCAGTATTTT
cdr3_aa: CASSLVPMSTDTQYF

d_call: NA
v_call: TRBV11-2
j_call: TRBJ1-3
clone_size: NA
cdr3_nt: TGTGCCAGCAGCCCTGGGGGCTCTGGAAACACCATATATTTT
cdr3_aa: CASSPGGSGNTIYF

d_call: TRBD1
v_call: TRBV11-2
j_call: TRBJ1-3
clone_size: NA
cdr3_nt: TGTGCCAGCAGCTTAAGGGGGCCTACCGGGGACACCATATATTTT
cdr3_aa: CASSLRGPTGDTIYF

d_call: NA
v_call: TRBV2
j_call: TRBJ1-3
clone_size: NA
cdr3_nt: TGTGCCAGCAGTGAGGGATCCGGGACACGAACTGGAAACACCATATATTTT
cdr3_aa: CASSEGSGTRTGNTIYF

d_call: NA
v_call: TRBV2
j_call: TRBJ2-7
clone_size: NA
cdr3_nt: TGTGCCAGCAGACCAGGGGAGGTAAGCTACGAGCAGTACTTC
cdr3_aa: CASRPGEVSYEQYF

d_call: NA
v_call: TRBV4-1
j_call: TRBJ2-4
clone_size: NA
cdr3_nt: TGCGCCAGCAGCCAAGTAAGTGGCATGGGCAAAAACATTCAGTACTTC
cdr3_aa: CASSQVSGMGKNIQYF

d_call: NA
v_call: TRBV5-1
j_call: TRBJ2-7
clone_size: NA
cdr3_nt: TGCGCCAGCAGCTTGGGTGTCCCTGGCGAGCAGTACTTC
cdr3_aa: CASSLGVPGEQYF

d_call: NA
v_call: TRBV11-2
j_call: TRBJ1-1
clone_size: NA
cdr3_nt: TGTGCCAGCAGTTTCACTGAGAACACTGAAGCTTTCTTT
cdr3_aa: CASSFTENTEAFF

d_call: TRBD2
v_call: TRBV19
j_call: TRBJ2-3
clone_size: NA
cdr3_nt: TGTGCCAGTAGGACTGGACTAGCTCAGTATTTT
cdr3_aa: CASRTGLAQYF

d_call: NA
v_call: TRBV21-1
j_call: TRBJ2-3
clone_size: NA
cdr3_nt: TGTGCCGGACAAGACAGGAGAGATAGCACAGATACGCAGTATTTT
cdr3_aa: CAGQDRRDSTDTQYF